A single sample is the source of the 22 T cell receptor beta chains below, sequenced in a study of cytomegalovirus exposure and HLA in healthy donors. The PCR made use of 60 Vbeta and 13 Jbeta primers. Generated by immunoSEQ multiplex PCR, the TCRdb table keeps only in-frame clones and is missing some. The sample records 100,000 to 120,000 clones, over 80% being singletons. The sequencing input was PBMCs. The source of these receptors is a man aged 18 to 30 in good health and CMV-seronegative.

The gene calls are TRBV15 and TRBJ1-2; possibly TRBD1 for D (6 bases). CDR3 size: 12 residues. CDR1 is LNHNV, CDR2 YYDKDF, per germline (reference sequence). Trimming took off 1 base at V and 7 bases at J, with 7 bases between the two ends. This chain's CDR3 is CATSRAGAGYTF. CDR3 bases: TGTGCCACCAGCAGAGCAGGGGCTGGCTACACCTTC.

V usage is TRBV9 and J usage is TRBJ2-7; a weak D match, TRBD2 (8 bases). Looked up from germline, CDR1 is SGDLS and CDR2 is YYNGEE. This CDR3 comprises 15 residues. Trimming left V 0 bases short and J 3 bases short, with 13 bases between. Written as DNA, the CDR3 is TGTGCCAGCAGCGTAGAGGGGGCGGGAGGCTACGAGCAGTACTTC. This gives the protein CASSVEGAGGYEQYF.

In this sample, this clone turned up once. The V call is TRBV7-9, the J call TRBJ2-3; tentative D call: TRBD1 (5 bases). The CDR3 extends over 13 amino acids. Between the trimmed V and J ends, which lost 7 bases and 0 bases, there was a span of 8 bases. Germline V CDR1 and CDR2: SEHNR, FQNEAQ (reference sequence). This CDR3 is CASNRPSTDTQYF. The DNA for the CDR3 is TGTGCCAGCAACAGGCCTAGCACAGATACGCAGTATTTT.

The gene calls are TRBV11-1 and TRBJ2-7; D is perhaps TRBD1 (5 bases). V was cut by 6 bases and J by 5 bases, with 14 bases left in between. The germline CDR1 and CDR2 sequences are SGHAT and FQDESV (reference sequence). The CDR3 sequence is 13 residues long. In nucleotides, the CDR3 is TGTGCCAGCAGAGGTAGGGGTACTCACGAGCAGTACTTC. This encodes CASRGRGTHEQYF.

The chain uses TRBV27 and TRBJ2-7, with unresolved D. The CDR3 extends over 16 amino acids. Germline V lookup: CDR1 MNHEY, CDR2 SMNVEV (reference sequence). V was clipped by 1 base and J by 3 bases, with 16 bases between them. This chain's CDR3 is CASSLYGSLWNYEQYF. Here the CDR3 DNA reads TGTGCCAGCAGTTTATACGGTAGCCTTTGGAACTACGAGCAGTACTTC.

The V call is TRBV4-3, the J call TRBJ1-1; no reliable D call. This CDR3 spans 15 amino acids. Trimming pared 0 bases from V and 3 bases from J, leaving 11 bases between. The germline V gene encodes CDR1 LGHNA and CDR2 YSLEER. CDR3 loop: CASSQDRFEDTEAFF. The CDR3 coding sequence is TGCGCCAGCAGCCAAGATCGGTTTGAGGACACTGAAGCTTTCTTT.

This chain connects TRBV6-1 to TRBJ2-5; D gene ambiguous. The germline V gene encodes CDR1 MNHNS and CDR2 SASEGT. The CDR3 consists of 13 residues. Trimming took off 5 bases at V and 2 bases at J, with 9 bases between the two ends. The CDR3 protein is CASSWAYQETQYF. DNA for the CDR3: TGTGCCAGCAGTTGGGCATATCAAGAGACCCAGTACTTC.

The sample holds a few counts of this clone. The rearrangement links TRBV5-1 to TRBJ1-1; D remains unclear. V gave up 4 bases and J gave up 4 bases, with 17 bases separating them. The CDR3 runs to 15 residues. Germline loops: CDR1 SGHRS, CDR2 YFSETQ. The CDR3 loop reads CASSPMESGGTEAFF. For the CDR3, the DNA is TGCGCCAGCAGCCCGATGGAGTCCGGCGGCACTGAAGCTTTCTTT.

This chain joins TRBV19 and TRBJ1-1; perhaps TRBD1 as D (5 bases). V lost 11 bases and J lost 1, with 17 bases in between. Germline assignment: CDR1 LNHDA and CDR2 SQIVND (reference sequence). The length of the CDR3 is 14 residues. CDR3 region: CAVTGRQGNTEAFF. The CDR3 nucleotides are TGTGCCGTCACAGGTCGCCAGGGGAACACTGAAGCTTTCTTT.

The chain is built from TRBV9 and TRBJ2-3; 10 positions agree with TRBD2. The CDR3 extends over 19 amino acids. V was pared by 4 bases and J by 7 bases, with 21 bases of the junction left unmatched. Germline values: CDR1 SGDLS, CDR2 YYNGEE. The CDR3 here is CASSSQPRSSSGSGYTQYF. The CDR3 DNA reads TGTGCCAGCAGCTCCCAACCGAGGTCCTCTAGCGGGAGTGGGTATACGCAGTATTTT.

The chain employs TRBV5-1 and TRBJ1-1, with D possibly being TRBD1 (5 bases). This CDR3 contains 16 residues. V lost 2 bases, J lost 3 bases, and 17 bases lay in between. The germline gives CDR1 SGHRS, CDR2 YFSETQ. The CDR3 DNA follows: TGCGCCAGCAGCTTTTTCCTGACAGACACGGACACTGAAGCTTTCTTT. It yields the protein CASSFFLTDTDTEAFF. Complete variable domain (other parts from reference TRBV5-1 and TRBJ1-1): KAGVTQTPRYLIKTRGQQVTLSCSPISGHRSVSWYQQTPGQGLQFLFEYFSETQRNKGNFPGRFSGRQFSNSRSEMNVSTLELGDSALYLCASSFFLTDTDTEAFFGQGTRLTVV.

The CDR3 DNA reads TGCGCCAGCAGCGTCAGGGGTTGGGGCACTGAAGCTTTCTTT. This translates into CASSVRGWGTEAFF. The chain has TRBV5-1 and TRBJ1-1, with a possible D match to TRBD1 (6 bases). Germline CDR1 reads SGHRS; CDR2 reads YFSETQ. Trimming took off 4 bases at V and 4 bases at J, with 14 bases between the two ends. The CDR3 covers 14 residues.

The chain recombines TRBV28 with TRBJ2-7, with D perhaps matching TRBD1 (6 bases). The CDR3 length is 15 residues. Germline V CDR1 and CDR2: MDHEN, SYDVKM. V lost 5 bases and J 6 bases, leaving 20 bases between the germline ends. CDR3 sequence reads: CASSRPGQVSTEQYF. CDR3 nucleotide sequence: TGTGCCAGCAGTCGACCGGGACAAGTTTCGACCGAGCAGTACTTC. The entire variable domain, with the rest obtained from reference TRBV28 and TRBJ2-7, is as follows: DVKVTQSSRYLVKRTGEKVFLECVQDMDHENMFWYRQDPGLGLRLIYFSYDVKMKEKGDIPEGYSVSREKKERFSLILESASTNQTSMYLCASSRPGQVSTEQYFGPGTRLTVT.

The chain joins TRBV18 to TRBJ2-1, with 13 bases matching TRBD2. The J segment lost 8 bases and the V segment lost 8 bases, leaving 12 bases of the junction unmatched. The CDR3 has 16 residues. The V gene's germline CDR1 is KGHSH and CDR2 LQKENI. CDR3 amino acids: CASLKGTSGNADEQFF. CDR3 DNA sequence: TGTGCCAGCCTTAAGGGGACTAGCGGGAATGCCGATGAGCAGTTCTTC.

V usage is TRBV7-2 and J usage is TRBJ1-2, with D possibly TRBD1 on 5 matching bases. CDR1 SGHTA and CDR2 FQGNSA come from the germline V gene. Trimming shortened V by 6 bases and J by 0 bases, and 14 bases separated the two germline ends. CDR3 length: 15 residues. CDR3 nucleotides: TGTGCCAGCAGGTCCCGGGGGGGTCCTAACTATGGCTACACCTTC. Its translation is CASRSRGGPNYGYTF.

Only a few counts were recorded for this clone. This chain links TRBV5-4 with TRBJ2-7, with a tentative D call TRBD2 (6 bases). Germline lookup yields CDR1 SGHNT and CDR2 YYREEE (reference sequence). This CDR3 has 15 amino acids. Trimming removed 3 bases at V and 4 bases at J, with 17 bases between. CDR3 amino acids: CASSSVRGSVYEQYF. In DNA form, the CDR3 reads TGTGCCAGCAGCTCCGTCCGGGGGTCTGTTTACGAGCAGTACTTC.

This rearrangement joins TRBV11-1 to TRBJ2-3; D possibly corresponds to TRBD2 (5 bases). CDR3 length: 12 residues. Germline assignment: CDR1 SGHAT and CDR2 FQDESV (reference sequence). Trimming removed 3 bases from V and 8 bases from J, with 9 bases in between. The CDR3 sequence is CASSFLEGTQYF. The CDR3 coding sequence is TGTGCCAGCAGCTTTTTAGAGGGTACGCAGTATTTT.

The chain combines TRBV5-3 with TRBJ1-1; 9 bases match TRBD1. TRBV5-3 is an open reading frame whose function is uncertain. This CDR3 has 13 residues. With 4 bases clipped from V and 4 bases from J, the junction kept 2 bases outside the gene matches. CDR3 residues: CARSMTGGTEAFF. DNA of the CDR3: TGTGCCAGAAGCATGACAGGGGGCACTGAAGCTTTCTTT.

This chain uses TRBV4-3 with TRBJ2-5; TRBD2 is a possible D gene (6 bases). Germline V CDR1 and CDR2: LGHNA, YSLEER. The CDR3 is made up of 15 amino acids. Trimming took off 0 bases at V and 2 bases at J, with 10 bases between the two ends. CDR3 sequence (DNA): TGCGCCAGCAGCCAAGACCGGGACTTTCAAGAGACCCAGTACTTC. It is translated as CASSQDRDFQETQYF.

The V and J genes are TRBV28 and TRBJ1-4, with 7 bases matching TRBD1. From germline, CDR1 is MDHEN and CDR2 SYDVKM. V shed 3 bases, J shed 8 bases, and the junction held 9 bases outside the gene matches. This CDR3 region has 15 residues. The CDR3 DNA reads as TGTGCCAGCAGTTTCTCTACAGGGGTAAGGGAAAAACTGTTTTTT. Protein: CASSFSTGVREKLFF. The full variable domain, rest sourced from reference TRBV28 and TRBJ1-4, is DVKVTQSSRYLVKRTGEKVFLECVQDMDHENMFWYRQDPGLGLRLIYFSYDVKMKEKGDIPEGYSVSREKKERFSLILESASTNQTSMYLCASSFSTGVREKLFFGSGTQLSVL.

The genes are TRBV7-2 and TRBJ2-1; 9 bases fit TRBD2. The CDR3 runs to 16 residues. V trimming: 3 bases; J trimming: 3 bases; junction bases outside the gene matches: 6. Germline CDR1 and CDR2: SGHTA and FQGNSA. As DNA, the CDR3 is TGTGCCAGCAGCTTTTTTAGCGGGGGCGTCTACAATGAGCAGTTCTTC. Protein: CASSFFSGGVYNEQFF.

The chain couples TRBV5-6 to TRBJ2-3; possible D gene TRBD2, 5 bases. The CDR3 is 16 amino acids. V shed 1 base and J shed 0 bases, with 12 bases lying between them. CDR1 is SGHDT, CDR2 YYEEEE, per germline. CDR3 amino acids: CASSLPRRASTDTQYF. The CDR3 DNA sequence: TGTGCCAGCAGCTTGCCTCGGCGGGCTAGCACAGATACGCAGTATTTT.